These T cell receptor beta chains were read from a single sample in a study of shared clonotypes between healthy human individuals. The assay was immunoSEQ multiplex PCR, and TCRdb's table has in-frame clones only and misses some. This table has 2 million to 2.5 million clones, 90% to 95% appearing once. Sequencing was performed on naive CD4+ T cells from PBMCs. The receptor source for this set is a man aged 18 to 30 in good health. Some clones in this sample may be carry-over from other donors' samples. Each CDR3 is given with its conserved first and last residue. A D gene is named only where the DNA matches it firmly. A row's size may be missing; if present it is once, few, many or a size class.

J gene | clone size | D gene | V gene | CDR3 length | CDR3 protein | CDR3 DNA
TRBJ2-1 | . | TRBD2 | TRBV10-3 | 16 | CAISESGLAGVRGRFF | TGTGCCATCAGTGAGTCGGGGCTAGCGGGAGTCCGGGGCCGGTTCTTC
TRBJ1-1 | . | . | TRBV30 | 14 | CAWRGDILNTEAFF | TGTGCCTGGAGGGGGGACATCCTCAACACTGAAGCTTTCTTT
TRBJ2-1 | . | TRBD2 | TRBV6-1 | 14 | CASNQLAGGNEQFF | TGTGCCAGCAACCAACTAGCGGGAGGGAACGAGCAGTTCTTC
TRBJ2-5 | once | TRBD1 | TRBV19 | 16 | CASSHSPGQGRETQYF | TGTGCCAGTAGTCATTCTCCGGGACAGGGGAGAGAGACCCAGTACTTC
TRBJ1-1 | . | TRBD1 | TRBV28 | 14 | CASSWDRFNTEAFF | TGTGCCAGCAGTTGGGACAGGTTTAACACTGAAGCTTTCTTT
TRBJ1-2 | . | . | TRBV2 | 11 | CASSLRDGYTF | TGTGCCAGCAGTCTCAGGGACGGCTACACCTTC
TRBJ2-7 | . | TRBD2 | TRBV6-6 | 14 | CASSGTSGRYEQYF | TGTGCCAGCAGTGGGACTAGCGGGAGGTACGAGCAGTACTTC
TRBJ2-3 | . | . | TRBV12-5 | 13 | CASGLIGADTQYF | TGTGCTAGTGGTTTAATAGGCGCAGATACGCAGTATTTT
TRBJ1-4 | . | TRBD1 | TRBV5-1 | 16 | CASSPTGGNLAEKLFF | TGCGCCAGCAGTCCGACAGGGGGCAATTTGGCTGAAAAACTGTTTTTT
TRBJ2-7 | . | . | TRBV9 | 15 | CASSVGSGRRYEQYF | TGTGCCAGCAGCGTGGGCAGCGGGCGAAGGTACGAGCAGTACTTC
TRBJ1-2 | . | . | TRBV28 | 11 | CASRVNYGYTF | TGTGCCAGCCGGGTTAACTATGGCTACACCTTC
TRBJ1-4 | . | . | TRBV6-1 | 14 | CASSESRLNEKLFF | TGTGCCAGCAGTGAAAGCAGACTTAATGAAAAACTGTTTTTT